Detailed here is one T cell receptor beta chain. Its antigen is unknown. V was trimmed by 2 bases and J by 4 bases, leaving 6 bases between them. Germline V gene lookup returns CDR1 MNHEY and CDR2 SMNVEV (reference sequence). The CDR3 contains 13 residues. The data were obtained in a study of siplizumab effects on memory and regulatory T cells. Study-level points and caveats: Suppressive activity of Tregs proliferating in siplizumab cultures remained unconfirmed. Unstimulated subsets were the mapping target of only a minor fraction of alloreactive clones. The alloresponse seemed to draw substantially on naive T cells, which appeared more diverse than memory cells.

Clones were read by immunoSEQ multiplex PCR, and TCRdb kept only the in-frame ones, dropping some. The table shows more than 85,000 clones, with roughly 94% occurring only once. The source material was Tregs sorted from blood. V is TRBV27 and J is TRBJ2-1; D call uncertain. This receptor was taken from a human donor in good health. CDR3 DNA: TGTGCCAGCAGTTTACAACTTTACAATGAGCAGTTCTTC. Its protein product is CASSLQLYNEQFF.